One and the same sample provided the 14 T cell receptor beta chains below, sequenced in a study of siplizumab effects on memory and regulatory T cells. Here immunoSEQ multiplex PCR was the method, and the copy in TCRdb shows in-frame clones only, minus some. The table lists some 96,000 clones, about 91% of them singletons, with 0.14% to 0.15% in the top ten. Sequencing was carried out using CD4+ T cells sorted from blood. The receptors were sampled from a human donor in good health.

This sequence joins TRBV2 and TRBJ2-3, with D unresolved. V shed 7 bases and J shed 4 bases, with 18 bases lying between them. CDR1 is SNHLY and CDR2 is FYNNEI in the germline V gene. The CDR3 consists of 15 residues. The CDR3 sequence is CASIMSVRVADTQYF. Written as DNA, the CDR3 is TGTGCCAGCATTATGTCAGTACGCGTAGCAGATACGCAGTATTTT.

This chain connects TRBV28 to TRBJ1-1; 10 positions agree with TRBD1. The junction had 5 bases not matched to a gene; V was cut back by 4 bases and J by 6 bases. CDR1 is MDHEN, CDR2 SYDVKM, per germline. This CDR3 contains 14 residues. CDR3 sequence reads: CASSSAGQGAEAFF. CDR3 nucleotides: TGTGCCAGCAGTTCCGCCGGACAGGGGGCTGAAGCTTTCTTT.

This chain connects TRBV6-6 to TRBJ1-5; 7 positions agree with TRBD1. CDR3 length equals 15 residues. V shed 6 bases, J shed 3 bases, and the junction held 8 bases outside the gene matches. CDR1 is MNHNY, CDR2 SVGAGI, per germline (reference sequence). CDR3 sequence reads: CASSLDRNNNQPQHF. The CDR3 coding sequence is TGTGCCAGCAGCCTGGACAGGAATAACAATCAGCCCCAGCATTTT.

This clone was seen once. The V and J genes are TRBV20-1 and TRBJ1-2; no reliable D call. The V gene lost 1 base and the J gene lost 5 bases, with 5 bases spanning the gap. Germline CDR1 reads DFQATT; CDR2 reads SNEGSKA (reference sequence). The CDR3 covers 11 residues. The DNA of the CDR3 is TGCAGTGCTAGAGGGCCGTATGGCTACACCTTC. It specifies CSARGPYGYTF.

A word on this clone: The sample contains more than one DNA sequence encoding this CDR3. This chain links TRBV5-4 with TRBJ1-5, with D perhaps TRBD1 (5 bases). This CDR3 comprises 13 residues. CDR1 is SGHNT, CDR2 YYREEE, per germline (reference sequence). V gave up 4 bases and J gave up 7 bases, with 12 bases separating them. The CDR3 protein is CASSRGGNQPQHF. CDR3 nucleotide sequence: TGTGCCAGCAGCAGGGGTGGGAACCAGCCCCAGCATTTT. Filled out from reference TRBV5-4 and TRBJ1-5, the complete variable domain reads ETGVTQSPTHLIKTRGQQVTLRCSSQSGHNTVSWYQQALGQGPQFIFQYYREEENGRGNFPPRFSGLQFPNYSSELNVNALELDDSALYLCASSRGGNQPQHFGDGTRLSIL.

V and J are TRBV7-2 and TRBJ2-3, with D possibly matching TRBD2 (6 bases). V lost 7 bases, J lost 6 bases, and 17 bases lay in between. Germline loops: CDR1 SGHTA, CDR2 FQGNSA. The CDR3 loop spans 14 amino acids. CDR3 in amino acids: CASIRRADGDTQYF. CDR3 bases: TGTGCCAGCATCAGGAGGGCAGACGGGGATACGCAGTATTTT. The whole variable domain, remainder taken from reference TRBV7-2 and TRBJ2-3, is GAGVSQSPSNKVTEKGKDVELRCDPISGHTALYWYRQSLGQGLEFLIYFQGNSAPDKSGLPSDRFSAERTGGSVSTLTIQRTQQEDSAVYLCASIRRADGDTQYFGPGTRLTVL.

The chain is built from TRBV7-9 and TRBJ2-1, with 7 bases aligning to TRBD1. This CDR3 has 14 amino acids. Germline CDR1 reads SEHNR; CDR2 reads FQNEAQ (reference sequence). Trimming took 1 base from V and 9 from J; bases not matched to a gene: 6. CDR3 nucleotide sequence: TGTGCCAGCAGCTTAGGTGAGGGGGCCGGTGAGCAGTTCTTC. The encoded protein is CASSLGEGAGEQFF.

The chain employs TRBV5-1 and TRBJ2-5; the D gene is possibly TRBD2 (7 bases). CDR1 SGHRS and CDR2 YFSETQ come from the germline V gene. The V end lost 0 bases, the J end lost 4 bases, and 13 bases lay between the germline ends. The CDR3 has 15 residues. The CDR3 here is CASSLEGGGRETQYF. The CDR3 nucleotides read TGCGCCAGCAGCTTGGAGGGGGGGGGAAGAGAGACCCAGTACTTC.

The gene calls are TRBV7-9 and TRBJ1-2, with D perhaps TRBD1 (6 bases). There are 12 residues in the CDR3. In germline, CDR1 is SEHNR, CDR2 FQNEAQ (reference sequence). V dropped 5 bases and J dropped 7 bases, with 11 bases sitting between them. CDR3 in amino acids: CASSQGQRGYTF. In DNA form, the CDR3 reads TGTGCCAGCAGCCAGGGACAACGTGGCTACACCTTC.

The chain is built from TRBV4-3 and TRBJ1-2; 8 bases map to TRBD1. This CDR3 contains 15 residues. Germline V lookup: CDR1 LGHNA, CDR2 YSLEER. The V gene end was trimmed by 1 base and the J gene end by 6 bases; junction bases not matched to a gene: 7. CDR3 sequence: CASSQGAGGANGYTF. Here the CDR3 DNA reads TGCGCCAGCAGCCAAGGGGCAGGGGGCGCGAATGGCTACACCTTC.

The V gene is TRBV27, the J gene TRBJ1-4; no firm D call. Trimming removed 2 bases from V and 7 bases from J, with 5 bases in between. Germline lookup yields CDR1 MNHEY and CDR2 SMNVEV (reference sequence). CDR3 length: 12 residues. The CDR3 sequence is CASSLRGEKLFF. The DNA for the CDR3 is TGTGCCAGCAGTTTACGAGGTGAAAAACTGTTTTTT.

The chain joins TRBV13 to TRBJ1-2; 8 bases are shared with TRBD1. CDR3 size: 14 residues. V dropped 5 bases and J dropped 5; count of bases not matched to a gene: 7. CDR1 and CDR2 (germline): PRHDT, FYEKMQ (reference sequence). The CDR3 DNA is TGTGCCAGCAGCCGTCAGGGGGCAGGGTATGGCTACACCTTC. Protein sequence: CASSRQGAGYGYTF.

CDR3 protein: CASSSFNQRGGNYGYTF. The CDR3, as DNA: TGTGCCAGCAGCTCATTCAACCAAAGGGGGGGGAACTATGGCTACACCTTC. The chain couples TRBV7-2 to TRBJ1-2; the D gene is possibly TRBD1 (6 bases). CDR3 length: 17 amino acids. Trimming removed 4 bases from V and 2 bases from J, with 20 bases in between. Germline CDR1 is SGHTA and CDR2 is FQGNSA.

V and J are TRBV9 and TRBJ2-7, with a possible D match to TRBD2 (6 bases). Per germline, CDR1 SGDLS and CDR2 YYNGEE. CDR3 length equals 13 residues. V was cut by 4 bases and J by 2 bases, with 10 bases left in between. This CDR3 reads CASSPGEAYEQYF. In DNA, the CDR3 is TGTGCCAGCAGCCCGGGGGAGGCCTACGAGCAGTACTTC.